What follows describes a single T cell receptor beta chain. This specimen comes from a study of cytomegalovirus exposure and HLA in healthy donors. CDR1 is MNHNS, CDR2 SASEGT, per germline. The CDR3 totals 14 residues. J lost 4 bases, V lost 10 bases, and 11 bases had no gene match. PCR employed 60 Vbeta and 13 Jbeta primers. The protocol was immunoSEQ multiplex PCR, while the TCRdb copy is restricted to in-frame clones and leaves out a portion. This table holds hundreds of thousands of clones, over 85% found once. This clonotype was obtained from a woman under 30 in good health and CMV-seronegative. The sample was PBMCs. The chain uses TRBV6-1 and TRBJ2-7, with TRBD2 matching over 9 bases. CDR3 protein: CATQSGGLGYEQYF. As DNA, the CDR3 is TGTGCCACCCAAAGCGGGGGGCTAGGGTACGAGCAGTACTTC.